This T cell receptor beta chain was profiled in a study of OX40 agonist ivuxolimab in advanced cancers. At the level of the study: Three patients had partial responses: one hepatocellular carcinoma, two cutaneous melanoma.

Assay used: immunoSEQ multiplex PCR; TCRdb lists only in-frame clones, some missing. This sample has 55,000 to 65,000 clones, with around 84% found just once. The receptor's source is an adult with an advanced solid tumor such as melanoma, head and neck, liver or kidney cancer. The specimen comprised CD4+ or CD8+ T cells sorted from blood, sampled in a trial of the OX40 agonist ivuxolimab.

CDR3 sequence: CASSEDRSYGYTF. The CDR3 region has the DNA TGTGCCAGCAGTGAAGACAGATCCTATGGCTACACCTTC. The chain couples TRBV6-1 to TRBJ1-2; D remains unclear. There are 13 residues in the CDR3. V was shortened by 1 base and J by 4 bases, with 7 bases between the two germline ends. Per the germline V gene, CDR1 is MNHNS and CDR2 is SASEGT.